One and the same sample provided the 5 T cell receptor beta chains below, sequenced in a study of blood T cell repertoires in COVID-19. The assay was immunoSEQ multiplex PCR, and TCRdb's table has in-frame clones only and misses some. The sample has more than 250,000 clones, 70% to 90% seen once; the top ten hold 10%. Sample: PBMCs or T cells enriched from blood (not recorded which). All receptors derive from a young woman who had recovered from COVID-19.

The CDR3 DNA reads as TGTGCCAGCAGCTTAGCCTTCCCAGGGGATCAGCCCCAGCATTTT. This codes for CASSLAFPGDQPQHF. The chain is built from TRBV7-8 and TRBJ1-5, with a possible D match to TRBD1 (6 bases). V dropped 0 bases and J dropped 5 bases, with 11 bases sitting between them. The germline gives CDR1 SGHVS, CDR2 FQNEAQ. The CDR3 covers 15 residues.

The V gene is TRBV7-3, the J gene TRBJ1-4; D call uncertain. Deletions cut 9 bases from V and 3 bases from J, with 8 bases between. The CDR3 contains 12 residues. Germline values: CDR1 SGHTA, CDR2 FQGTGA. This CDR3 is CARRRPNEKLFF. The CDR3 bases are TGTGCCAGGCGGCGACCTAATGAAAAACTGTTTTTT.

This chain joins TRBV5-1 and TRBJ2-7; TRBD1 matches 7 bases. Trimming removed 7 bases from V and 4 bases from J; junction bases left unmatched: 5. Germline values: CDR1 SGHRS, CDR2 YFSETQ. CDR3 length: 12 residues. The CDR3 region is CASADREYEQYF. CDR3 bases: TGCGCCAGCGCCGACAGGGAGTACGAGCAGTACTTC.

V is TRBV18 and J is TRBJ1-1; 7 nucleotides agree with TRBD1. The germline CDR1 and CDR2 sequences are KGHSH and LQKENI. The J segment lost 0 bases and the V segment lost 0 bases, leaving 4 bases of the junction unmatched. The CDR3 spans 16 residues. CDR3 sequence (DNA): TGTGCCAGCTCACCACCGAAGGGGGCAATGAACACTGAAGCTTTCTTT. It translates to CASSPPKGAMNTEAFF.

This chain uses TRBV30 with TRBJ1-6; no clear D gene. The CDR3 loop spans 14 amino acids. Trimming shortened V by 0 bases and J by 4 bases, and 7 bases separated the two germline ends. In germline, CDR1 is GTSNPN, CDR2 SVGIG (reference sequence). Here the CDR3 DNA reads TGTGCCTGGAGTGTAATCTATTATAATTCACCCCTCCACTTT. Encoded protein: CAWSVIYYNSPLHF.